This entry lists 7 T cell receptor beta chains sequenced from one sample in a study of blood T cell repertoires in COVID-19. Clones were read by immunoSEQ multiplex PCR, and TCRdb kept only the in-frame ones, dropping some. The data hold 180,000 or so clones, with about 83% observed a single time. Sequenced sample: peripheral blood. All receptors derive from a person aged 70 to 80 with COVID-19, enrolled during active disease.

The CDR3 here is CASSRFNSNTEAFF. The CDR3 bases are TGTGCCAGCAGCCGATTTAACTCGAACACTGAAGCTTTCTTT. The rearrangement joins TRBV7-6 to TRBJ1-1; D unclear. Germline V gives CDR1 SGHVS, CDR2 FNYEAQ. CDR3 length: 14 amino acids. Trimming shortened V by 5 bases and J by 1 base, and 11 bases separated the two germline ends.

This chain connects TRBV19 to TRBJ2-7, with D uncertain. CDR1 and CDR2 (germline): LNHDA, SQIVND (reference sequence). The germline V and J ends were trimmed by 1 base and 7 bases, with 5 bases remaining between them. There are 11 residues in the CDR3. The CDR3 region has the DNA TGTGCCAGTAGTATAGGGCGGGAGCAGTACTTC. Residues: CASSIGREQYF. Looking up the rest from reference TRBV19 and TRBJ2-7 gives the full variable domain: DGGITQSPKYLFRKEGQNVTLSCEQNLNHDAMYWYRQDPGQGLRLIYYSQIVNDFQKGDIAEGYSVSREKKESFPLTVTSAQKNPTAFYLCASSIGREQYFGPGTRLTVT.

This sequence joins TRBV7-4 and TRBJ2-7; tentative D call: TRBD2 (5 bases). The CDR3 is made up of 14 amino acids. V lost 1 base, J lost 3 bases, and 10 bases lay in between. Per the germline V gene, CDR1 is SGHVT and CDR2 is SQSDAQ. CDR3 bases: TGTGCCAGCAGCTTAGGATTAGGACTCTACGAGCAGTACTTC. It is translated as CASSLGLGLYEQYF.

Written as DNA, the CDR3 is TGCGCCAGCAGTCATATGGCGGGGCGGGAGAGTTCCTACGAGCAGTACTTC. Protein product: CASSHMAGRESSYEQYF. This chain connects TRBV10-1 to TRBJ2-7, with TRBD2 matching over 7 bases. The CDR3 totals 17 residues. Germline V gene data show CDR1 as WNHNN and CDR2 as SYGVQD (reference sequence). Unmatched junction bases numbered 14, after V lost 5 bases and J lost 1 base.

CDR3 nucleotide sequence: TGTGCCAGCAGCCCGCCTCATACCACTAGCGGGAGTGAGACCCAGTACTTC. Translated: CASSPPHTTSGSETQYF. The chain combines TRBV28 with TRBJ2-5, with TRBD2 matching 11 bases. Unmatched junction bases numbered 14, after V lost 6 bases and J lost 5 bases. This CDR3 region has 17 residues. Germline CDR1 reads MDHEN; CDR2 reads SYDVKM.

This clone was seen only a few times. This chain links TRBV6-4 with TRBJ2-3, with TRBD2 identical over 7 bases. Germline V gives CDR1 MRHNA, CDR2 SNTAGT. This CDR3 region has 15 residues. Germline trimming cut 2 bases from V and 6 bases from J; bases unmatched to any gene: 8. The CDR3 reads CASSDESGALDTQYF. CDR3 coding DNA: TGTGCCAGCAGTGACGAAAGCGGGGCGCTCGATACGCAGTATTTT.

In this sample, this clone turned up once. V is TRBV12-3 or TRBV12-4 and J is TRBJ1-3; 7 nucleotides match TRBD1. V shed 7 bases and J 2 bases; nucleotides not matched to a gene: 2. The CDR3 runs to 13 residues. The CDR3 here is CASTGGTGNTIYF. In DNA, the CDR3 is TGTGCCAGCACAGGGGGTACTGGAAACACCATATATTTT.